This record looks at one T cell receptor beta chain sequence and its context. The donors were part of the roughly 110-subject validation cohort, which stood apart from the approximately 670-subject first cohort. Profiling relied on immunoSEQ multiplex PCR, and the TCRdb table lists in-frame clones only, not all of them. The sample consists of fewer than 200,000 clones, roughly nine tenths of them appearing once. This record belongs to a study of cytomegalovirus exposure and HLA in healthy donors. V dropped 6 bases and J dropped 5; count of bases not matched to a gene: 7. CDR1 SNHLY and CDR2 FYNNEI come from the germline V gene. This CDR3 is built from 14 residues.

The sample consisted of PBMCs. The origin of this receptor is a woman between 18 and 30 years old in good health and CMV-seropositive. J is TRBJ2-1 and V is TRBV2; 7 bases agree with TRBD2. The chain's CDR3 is CASRPGTTDNEQFF. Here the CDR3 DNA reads TGTGCCAGCAGACCCGGGACTACAGACAATGAGCAGTTCTTC.